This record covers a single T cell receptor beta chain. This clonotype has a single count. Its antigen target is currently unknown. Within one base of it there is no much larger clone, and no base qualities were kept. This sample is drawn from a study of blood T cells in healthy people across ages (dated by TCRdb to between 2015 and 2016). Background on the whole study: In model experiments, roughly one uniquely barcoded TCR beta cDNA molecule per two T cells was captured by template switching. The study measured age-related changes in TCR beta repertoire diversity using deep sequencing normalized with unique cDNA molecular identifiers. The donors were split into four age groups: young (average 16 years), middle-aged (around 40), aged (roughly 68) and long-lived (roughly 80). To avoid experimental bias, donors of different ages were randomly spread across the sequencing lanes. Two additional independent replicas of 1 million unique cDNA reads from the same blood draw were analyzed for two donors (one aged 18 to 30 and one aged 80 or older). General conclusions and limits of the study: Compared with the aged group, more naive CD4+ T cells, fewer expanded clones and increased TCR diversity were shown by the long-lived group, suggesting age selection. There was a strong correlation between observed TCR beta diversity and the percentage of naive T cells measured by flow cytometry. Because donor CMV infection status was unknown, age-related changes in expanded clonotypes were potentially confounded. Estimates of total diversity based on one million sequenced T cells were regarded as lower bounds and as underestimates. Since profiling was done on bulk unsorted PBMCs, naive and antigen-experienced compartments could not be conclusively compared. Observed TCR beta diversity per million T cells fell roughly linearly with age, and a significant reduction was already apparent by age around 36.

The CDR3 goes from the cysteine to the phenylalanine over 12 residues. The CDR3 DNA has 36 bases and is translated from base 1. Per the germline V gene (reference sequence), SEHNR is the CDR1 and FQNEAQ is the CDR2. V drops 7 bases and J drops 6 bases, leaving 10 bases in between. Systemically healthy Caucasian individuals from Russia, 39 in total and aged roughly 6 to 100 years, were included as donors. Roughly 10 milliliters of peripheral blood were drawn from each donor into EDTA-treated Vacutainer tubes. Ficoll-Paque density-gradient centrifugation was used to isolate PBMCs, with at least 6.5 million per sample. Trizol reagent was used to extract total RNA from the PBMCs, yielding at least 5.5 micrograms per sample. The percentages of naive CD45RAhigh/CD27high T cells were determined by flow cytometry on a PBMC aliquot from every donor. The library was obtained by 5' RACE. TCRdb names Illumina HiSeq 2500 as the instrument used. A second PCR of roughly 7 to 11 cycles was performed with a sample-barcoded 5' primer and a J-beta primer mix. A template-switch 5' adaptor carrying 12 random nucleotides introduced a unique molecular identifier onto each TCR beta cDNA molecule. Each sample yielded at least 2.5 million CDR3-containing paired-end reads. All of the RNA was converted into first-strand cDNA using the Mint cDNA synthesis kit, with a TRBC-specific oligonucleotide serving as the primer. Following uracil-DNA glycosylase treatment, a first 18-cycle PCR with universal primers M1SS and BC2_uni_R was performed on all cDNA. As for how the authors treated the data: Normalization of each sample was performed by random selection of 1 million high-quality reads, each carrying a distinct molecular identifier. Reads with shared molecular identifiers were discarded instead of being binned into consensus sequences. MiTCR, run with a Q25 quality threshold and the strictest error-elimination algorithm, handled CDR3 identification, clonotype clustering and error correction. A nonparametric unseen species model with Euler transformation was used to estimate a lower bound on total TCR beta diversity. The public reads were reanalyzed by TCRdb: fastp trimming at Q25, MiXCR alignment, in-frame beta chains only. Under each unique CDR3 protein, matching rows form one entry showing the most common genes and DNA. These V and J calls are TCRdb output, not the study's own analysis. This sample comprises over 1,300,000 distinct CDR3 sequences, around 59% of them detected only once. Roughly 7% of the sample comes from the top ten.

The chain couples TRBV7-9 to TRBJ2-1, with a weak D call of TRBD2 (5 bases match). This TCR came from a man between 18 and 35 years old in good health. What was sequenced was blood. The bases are TGTGCCAGCACGCTAGCCGTCAATGAGCAGTTCTTC. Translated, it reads CASTLAVNEQFF.